This entry describes one T cell receptor (beta chain). The target of this receptor is not known. Base qualities are not recorded, but no much larger clone differs from it by a single base. This record comes from a study of T cell responses to AZD1222 COVID-19 vaccine (dated by TCRdb to the early 2020s). A note on the overall study: A total of about 240 trial participants underwent TCR sequencing, of whom nearly 210 received two doses of AZD1222 and about 25 received two doses of the MenACWY control vaccine. Trial participants were enrolled into age subgroups of 18-55, 56-69 and 70-plus years, which contained around 140, 26 and 57 TCR-sequenced participants, respectively. Overall study results and their limits: A significant rise in spike-specific TCR breadth and depth was observed after two AZD1222 doses relative to day 0 and relative to MenACWY recipients. Participants were mostly white British, with more females than males. The authors suggested clonal diversity may have been underestimated. Because no samples from the day 14 peak response were available, repertoires could be characterized only after the peak T cell response. The whole spike protein was spanned by vaccine-associated CD4 TCRs, and dominant responses were seen in regions 160-218 and 743-854. Nearly half of unique spike-specific TCRs reportedly recognized epitopes outside regions mutated in the B.1.351 and B.1.1.7 variants. Conclusions about previously exposed vaccinees are limited, since just 5 to 7 AZD1222 recipients were seropositive for SARS-CoV-2 at baseline. The 56-69-year group was small, and its depth increase did not reach significance, likely because of low power.

The time point label for this specimen denotes: about 28 days (+/-7) after the second vaccine dose. AZD1222 recipients whose second dose came at about 4 weeks and those whose second dose came at about 12 weeks were combined into one group, since spike-specific TCR depth and breadth did not differ between the two schedules. The vaccinee samples were drawn from two UK trials, COV001 and COV002, one of which was a single-blind randomized controlled phase 2/3 trial testing AZD1222 (ChAdOx1 nCoV-19) in healthy adults. Trial participant PBMC samples were collected at day 0 and day 28 after the second dose for TCRbeta chain sequencing. The CDR3 regions of human TCRbeta chains were analyzed by immunosequencing. In the paper's pipeline: Repertoire TCRs were matched against a reference library of SARS-CoV-2-specific TCRs generated with the MIRA antigen-specificity platform. Breadth was defined as the fraction of unique TCRs that were SARS-CoV-2-associated. Depth was defined as the fraction of total T cells that were SARS-CoV-2-associated. Using the MIRA data, each spike-specific TCR was mapped to the spike region that the TCR reacts to and placed in a CD4 or CD8 class. Log10-transformed breadth and depth values were compared by one-way ANOVA with Sidak's multiple comparisons tests. In its TCRdb copy, this immuneACCESS table keeps in-frame sequences only and misses some clones. Where compared with another copy, unresolved V genes explain less than half of these, and the others have no known cause. For V, J and clone size, that table is used; D and trimming come from the DNA. The sample table lists about 99,000 clones, 91% of them with a count of one. 7.5% to 9.5% of the sample rests with the top ten.

The clonotype comes from an adult who received the AZD1222 COVID-19 vaccine. This specimen was peripheral blood, taken 28 days after the second AZD1222 dose.

The nucleotide sequence reads as follows: TGTGCCAGCAGCCAGAAACTTAGCACAGATACGCAGTATTTT. Translated, this is CASSQKLSTDTQYF. This sequence uses TRBV3-1 (or the pseudogene TRBV3-2) and TRBJ2-3, with the D gene uncertain. CDR1 and CDR2 were assigned from the germline V gene (reference sequence) as LGHDT and YNNKEL. A distance of 7 bases separates the germline ends of V and J, which lose 3 bases and 0 bases respectively. The CDR3 goes from the cysteine to the phenylalanine over 14 residues. Just CDR3 DNA is preserved here, 42 bases in frame from base 1.